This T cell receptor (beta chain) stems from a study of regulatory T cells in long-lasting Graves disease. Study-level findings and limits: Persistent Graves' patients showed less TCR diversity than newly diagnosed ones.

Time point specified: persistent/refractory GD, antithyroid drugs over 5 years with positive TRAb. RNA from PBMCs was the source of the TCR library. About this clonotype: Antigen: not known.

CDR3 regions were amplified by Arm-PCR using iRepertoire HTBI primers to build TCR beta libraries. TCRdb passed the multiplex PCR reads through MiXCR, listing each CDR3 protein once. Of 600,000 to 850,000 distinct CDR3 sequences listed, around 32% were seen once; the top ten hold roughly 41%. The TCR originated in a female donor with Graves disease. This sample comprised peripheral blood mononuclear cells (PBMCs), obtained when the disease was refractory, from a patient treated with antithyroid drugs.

CDR3 loop: CASSLEAAEYEQYF. The DNA of the CDR3 is TGTGCCAGCAGCTTAGAAGCGGCGGAGTACGAGCAGTACTTC. The chain employs TRBV13 and TRBJ2-7; D perhaps matches TRBD2 (5 bases). The CDR3 has 14 residues. Trimming stripped 1 base from V and 4 bases from J, with 11 bases between. Germline loops: CDR1 PRHDT, CDR2 FYEKMQ (reference sequence).